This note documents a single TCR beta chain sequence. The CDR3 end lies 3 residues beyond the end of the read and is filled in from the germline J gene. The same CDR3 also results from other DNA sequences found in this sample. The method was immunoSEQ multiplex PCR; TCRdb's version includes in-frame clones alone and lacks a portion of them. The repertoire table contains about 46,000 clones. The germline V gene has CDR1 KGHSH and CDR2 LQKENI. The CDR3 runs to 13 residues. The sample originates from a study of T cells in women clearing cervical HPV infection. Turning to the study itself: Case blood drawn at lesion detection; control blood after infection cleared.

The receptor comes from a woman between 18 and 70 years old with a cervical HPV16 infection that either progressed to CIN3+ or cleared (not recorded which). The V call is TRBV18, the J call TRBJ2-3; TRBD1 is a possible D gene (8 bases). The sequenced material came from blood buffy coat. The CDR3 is CASSPTGGETQYF. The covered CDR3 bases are TGTGCCAGCTCACCAACAGGGGGGGAGACG.